These T cell receptor beta chains were read from a single sample in a study of human T cells and chemical hapten exposure. TCRdb recomputed calls from the RACE reads with MiXCR, one row per CDR3 protein. Among 250,000 or so distinct CDR3 sequences listed, roughly 7.4% were seen once. The sequencing used whole blood, collected in connection with sensitization to the hapten diphenylcyclopropenone (DPC). These receptors all stem from a man younger than 30 with alopecia areata. Some clones in this sample may be carry-over from other donors' samples. Each CDR3 is given with its conserved first and last residue. A D gene is named only where the DNA matches it firmly. Only some rows state a clone size, as once, few, many or a class for expanded clones.

few,-,TRBV6-2/TRBV6-3,TRBJ1-1,TGTGCCAGCAAGGTCGGGGCTCCTGGGACTGAAGCTTTCTTT,CASKVGAPGTEAFF
many,-,TRBV2,TRBJ1-5,TGTGCCAGCAGTTTTCAGGGAGGCAATCAGCCCCAGCATTTT,CASSFQGGNQPQHF
many,TRBD1,TRBV29-1,TRBJ1-2,TGCAGCGTTGGCCGGGACAGACCCTATGGCTACACCTTC,CSVGRDRPYGYTF
many,-,TRBV10-3,TRBJ2-3,TGTGCCATCAGTGAGGGCAGGGGTAAAAAAGATACGCAGTATTTT,CAISEGRGKKDTQYF
many,-,TRBV7-9,TRBJ1-1,TGTGCCAGCAGCACCCGGACAGCTGAAGCTTTCTTT,CASSTRTAEAFF
many,-,TRBV2,TRBJ2-7,TGTGCCAGCAGTGAACGCGCAGGGCGGTACGAGCAGTACTTC,CASSERAGRYEQYF
few,TRBD2,TRBV20-1,TRBJ2-2,TGCAGTGCTAGGAGGTTCCTAGCGGGGGGGACCGGGGAGCTGTTTTTT,CSARRFLAGGTGELFF
few,-,TRBV2,TRBJ2-3,TGTGCCAGCAGTTCGGACAAATACACAGATACGCAGTATTTT,CASSSDKYTDTQYF
few,-,TRBV15,TRBJ2-1,TGTGCCACCAGCTATGGGACCCACAGGGATGAGCAGTTCTTC,CATSYGTHRDEQFF
-,-,TRBV7-2,TRBJ2-7,TGTGCCAGCAGCTTAATGCTCTTGGTGGGCAGGAATTACTACGAGCAGTACTTC,CASSLMLLVGRNYYEQYF
few,-,TRBV5-1,TRBJ1-1,TGCGCCAGCACCCCGAGGGGGGGGTCCGACACTGAAGCTTTCTTT,CASTPRGGSDTEAFF
few,-,TRBV24-1,TRBJ2-5,TGTGCCACCAGTGATCCTCTGACAGGACAAGAGACCCAGTACTTC,CATSDPLTGQETQYF
-,-,TRBV7-2,TRBJ2-3,TGTGCCAGCAGCTTAGCGAACGGGAGAGATACGCAGTATTTT,CASSLANGRDTQYF
few,TRBD1,TRBV9,TRBJ2-2,TGTGCCAGCAGCACCCCCCCGGACAGGCTGACCGGGGAGCTGTTTTTT,CASSTPPDRLTGELFF
many,-,TRBV20-1,TRBJ2-3,TGCAGTGCTATGCCGGCTGAGAGCACAGATACGCAGTATTTT,CSAMPAESTDTQYF
many,-,TRBV5-1,TRBJ2-5,TGCGCCAGCAGCTTGGGGGAGCAGACCCAGTACTTC,CASSLGEQTQYF
-,-,TRBV6-2/TRBV6-3,TRBJ1-1,TGTGCCAGCAGTTACTACGGAAGGGACATGGCTTTCTTT,CASSYYGRDMAFF
many,-,TRBV7-2,TRBJ2-2,TGTGCCAGCAGCTTAGAACTTATGCCCACCGGGGAGCTGTTTTTT,CASSLELMPTGELFF
many,TRBD1,TRBV12-3/TRBV12-4,TRBJ1-5,TGTGCCAGCACTAGGACAGGAGGCAATCAGCCCCAGCATTTT,CASTRTGGNQPQHF
few,-,TRBV20-1,TRBJ2-7,TGCAGTGCTAGAGGGCCGACCCTAATGCCCGAGCAGTACTTC,CSARGPTLMPEQYF
-,-,TRBV18,TRBJ2-5,TGTGCCAGCTCACCGGGGCAGACCGAGACCCAGTACTTC,CASSPGQTETQYF
few,-,TRBV4-3,TRBJ1-3,TGCGCCAGCAGCCAAGATTTTGATAGCTCTGGAAACACCATATATTTT,CASSQDFDSSGNTIYF
-,TRBD2,TRBV4-3,TRBJ2-1,TGCGCCAGCAGCCAAGACTTGACTAGCGGGGGTGAAAATGAGCAGTTCTTC,CASSQDLTSGGENEQFF
-,-,TRBV4-3,TRBJ1-1,TGCGCCAGCAGCCAAGATGGTGGGGGCTCTGAAGCTTTCTTT,CASSQDGGGSEAFF
-,TRBD1,TRBV7-2,TRBJ2-6,TGTGCCAGCAGCCCGCAGGGGGCGGCTGGGGCCAACGTCCTGACTTTC,CASSPQGAAGANVLTF
few,TRBD2,TRBV3-1,TRBJ2-3,TGTGCCAGCAGCCAACAAATAGCGGGGGGCACAGATACGCAGTATTTT,CASSQQIAGGTDTQYF
few,-,TRBV5-6,TRBJ1-5,TGTGCCAGCAGTTTCACTGGGGGCTTGCATCAGCCCCAGCATTTT,CASSFTGGLHQPQHF
many,TRBD1,TRBV5-5,TRBJ1-5,TGTGCCAGCAGCTTTTTTGGGACAGGGCGACAGCCCCAGCATTTT,CASSFFGTGRQPQHF
-,-,TRBV18,TRBJ2-5,TGTGCCAGCTCACCACCGAAGCTCCAAGAGACCCAGTACTTC,CASSPPKLQETQYF
few,-,TRBV7-2,TRBJ1-6,TGTGCCAGCAGCTTAGCGTCGGGGCAGGGATCACCCCTCCACTTT,CASSLASGQGSPLHF
-,TRBD1,TRBV9,TRBJ2-1,TGTGCCAGCAGCGTCCGGGACAGGGGGTACAATGAGCAGTTCTTC,CASSVRDRGYNEQFF
few,TRBD2,TRBV7-8,TRBJ2-3,TGTGCCAGCAGCAAGCGGGGGGGCACAGATACGCAGTATTTT,CASSKRGGTDTQYF
few,TRBD1,TRBV5-1,TRBJ1-1,TGCGCCAGCAGCAGAGACAGGGTCATAGATGAAGCTTTCTTT,CASSRDRVIDEAFF
-,-,TRBV28,TRBJ1-4,TGTGCCAGCAGTCACCAAGGGGGAGGAACTAATGAAAAACTGTTTTTT,CASSHQGGGTNEKLFF
few,TRBD1,TRBV29-1,TRBJ1-1,TGCAGCGTTGGGGGGACAGGAGGGGACACTGAAGCTTTCTTT,CSVGGTGGDTEAFF
few,TRBD1,TRBV6-2/TRBV6-3,TRBJ1-4,TGTGCCAGCAGTTTACAGGGGGCCGATGGGGAAAAACTGTTTTTT,CASSLQGADGEKLFF
few,TRBD1,TRBV10-3,TRBJ1-1,TGTGCCATCTGCGAATCCGGGACAGGGGAAACTGAAGCTTTCTTT,CAICESGTGETEAFF
few,-,TRBV24-1,TRBJ2-1,TGTGCCACCAGTGACTCGGACAGAATCTCCTACAATGAGCAGTTCTTC,CATSDSDRISYNEQFF
-,TRBD2,TRBV9,TRBJ2-5,TGTGCCAGCAGCAACGGACTAGCGGGGGGCCCGGGGACCCAGTACTTC,CASSNGLAGGPGTQYF
-,TRBD2,TRBV6-1,TRBJ2-1,TGTGCCAGCAGTCGACTAGCGGGGGGGCGACAAGAAGAGCAGTTCTTC,CASSRLAGGRQEEQFF
few,-,TRBV15,TRBJ1-1,TGTGCCACCAGCAGGGAGGGAGGGTCTGAAGCTTTCTTT,CATSREGGSEAFF
few,-,TRBV28,TRBJ2-7,TGTGCCAGCAGGAATGGGGGGTATACCTACGAGCAGTACTTC,CASRNGGYTYEQYF
-,TRBD1,TRBV4-1,TRBJ1-2,TGCGCCAGCAGCCAAGTCGTGACAGGGCGTGATGGCTACACCTTC,CASSQVVTGRDGYTF
few,-,TRBV6-5,TRBJ1-2,TGTGCCAGCAGTTACTCGCCACCGGGCTCCTCAGCCAGTGGCTACACCTTC,CASSYSPPGSSASGYTF
few,-,TRBV6-5,TRBJ1-5,TGTGCCAGCAGCCGAAACTTCGATAGCAATCAGCCCCAGCATTTT,CASSRNFDSNQPQHF
many,-,TRBV28,TRBJ2-1,TGTGCCAGCAGTAGTACTAGCAGGGGGTTCTTC,CASSSTSRGFF
few,-,TRBV5-1,TRBJ1-6,TGCGCCAGCAGCTTGTCGACAGCGTACTATAATTCACCCCTCCACTTT,CASSLSTAYYNSPLHF
-,-,TRBV7-2,TRBJ2-6,TGTGCCAGCAGCTACAGCTCCCAGTCTGGGGCCAACGTCCTGACTTTC,CASSYSSQSGANVLTF
-,-,TRBV5-4,TRBJ2-7,TGTGCCAGCAGCGCGGGCCTTTACGAGCAGTACTTC,CASSAGLYEQYF
-,-,TRBV12-3/TRBV12-4,TRBJ1-1,TGTGCCAGCAGTTTGGGCTGGGGCCTGAACACTGAAGCTTTCTTT,CASSLGWGLNTEAFF
few,-,TRBV11-2,TRBJ2-3,TGTGCCAGCAGCTTAGAGGGGGTGAGCACAGATACGCAGTATTTT,CASSLEGVSTDTQYF
-,-,TRBV20-1,TRBJ2-7,TGCAGTGCTAGAGATTTCCCCCCACGCGAGCAGTACTTC,CSARDFPPREQYF
few,-,TRBV5-1,TRBJ1-1,TGCGCCAGCAGCTTGCAGGGCTCGAACACTGAAGCTTTCTTT,CASSLQGSNTEAFF
few,TRBD2,TRBV7-2,TRBJ2-1,TGTGCCAGCAGCTTTCAGACAGCGGGGGGCCAGAATGAGCAGTTCTTC,CASSFQTAGGQNEQFF
-,-,TRBV20-1,TRBJ1-2,TGCAGTGCTGCGACAGAGCGCTATGGCTACACCTTC,CSAATERYGYTF
-,TRBD1,TRBV6-5,TRBJ1-2,TGTGTCAGCAAGACAGGGGGCAGCCGGACTGGCTACACCTTC,CVSKTGGSRTGYTF
few,TRBD1,TRBV6-6,TRBJ1-6,TGTGCCAGCTGCAACCCCCGGGACAGGGCTCGATCACCCCTCCACTTT,CASCNPRDRARSPLHF
many,TRBD1,TRBV6-5,TRBJ1-1,TGTGCCAGCAGCCAGGACAGGGTGGGGGCCACTGAAGCTTTCTTT,CASSQDRVGATEAFF
few,-,TRBV28,TRBJ2-7,TGTGCCAGCAGTTTATTACATTCCTACGAGCAGTACTTC,CASSLLHSYEQYF